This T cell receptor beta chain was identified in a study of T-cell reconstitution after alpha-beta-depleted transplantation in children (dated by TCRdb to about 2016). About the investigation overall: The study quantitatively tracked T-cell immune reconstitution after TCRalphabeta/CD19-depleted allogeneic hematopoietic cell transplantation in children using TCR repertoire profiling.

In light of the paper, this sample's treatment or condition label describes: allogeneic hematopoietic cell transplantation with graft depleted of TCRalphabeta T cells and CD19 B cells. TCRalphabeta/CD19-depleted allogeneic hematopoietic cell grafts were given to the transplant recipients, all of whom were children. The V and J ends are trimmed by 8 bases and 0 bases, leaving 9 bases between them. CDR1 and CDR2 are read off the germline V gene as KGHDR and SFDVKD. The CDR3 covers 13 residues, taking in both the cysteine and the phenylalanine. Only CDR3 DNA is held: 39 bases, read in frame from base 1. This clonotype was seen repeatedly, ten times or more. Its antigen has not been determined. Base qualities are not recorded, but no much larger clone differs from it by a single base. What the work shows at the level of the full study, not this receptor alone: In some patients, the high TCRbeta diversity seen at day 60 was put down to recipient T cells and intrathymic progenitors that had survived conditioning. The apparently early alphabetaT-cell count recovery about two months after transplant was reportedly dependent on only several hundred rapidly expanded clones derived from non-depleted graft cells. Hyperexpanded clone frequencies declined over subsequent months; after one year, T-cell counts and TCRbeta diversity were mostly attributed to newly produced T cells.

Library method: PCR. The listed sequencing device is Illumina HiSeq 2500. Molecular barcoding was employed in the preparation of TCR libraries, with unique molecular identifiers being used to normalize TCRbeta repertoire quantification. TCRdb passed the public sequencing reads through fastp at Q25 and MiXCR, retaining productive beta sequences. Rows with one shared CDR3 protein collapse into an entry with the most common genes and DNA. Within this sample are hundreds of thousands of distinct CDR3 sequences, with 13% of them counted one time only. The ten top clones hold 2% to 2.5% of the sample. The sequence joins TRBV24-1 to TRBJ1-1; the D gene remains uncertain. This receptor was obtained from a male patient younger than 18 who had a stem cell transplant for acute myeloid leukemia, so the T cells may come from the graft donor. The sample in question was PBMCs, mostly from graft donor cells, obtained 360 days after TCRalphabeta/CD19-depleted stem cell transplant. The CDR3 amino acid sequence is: CATKDGVNTEAFF. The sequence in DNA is TGTGCCACCAAGGACGGAGTGAACACTGAAGCTTTCTTT.